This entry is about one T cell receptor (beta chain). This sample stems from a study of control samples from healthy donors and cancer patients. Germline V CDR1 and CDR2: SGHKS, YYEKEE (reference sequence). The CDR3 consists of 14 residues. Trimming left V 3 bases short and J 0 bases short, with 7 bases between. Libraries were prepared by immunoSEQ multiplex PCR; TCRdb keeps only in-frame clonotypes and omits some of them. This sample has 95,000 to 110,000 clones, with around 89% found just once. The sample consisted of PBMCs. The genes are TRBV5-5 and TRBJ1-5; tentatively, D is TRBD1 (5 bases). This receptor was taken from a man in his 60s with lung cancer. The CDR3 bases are TGTGCCAGCAGCTCGACAGTTAGCAATCAGCCCCAGCATTTT. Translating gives CASSSTVSNQPQHF.